These 18 T cell receptor beta chains originate from one sample sequenced in a study of T cell responses to AZD1222 COVID-19 vaccine. The data were produced by immunoSEQ multiplex PCR, yet TCRdb's version contains in-frame clones alone and is incomplete. In the table there are over 40,000 clones, roughly 84% of which are singletons. The material sequenced was peripheral blood, taken on day 0 of AZD1222 vaccination. These TCRs come from an adult in good health.

The gene calls are TRBV2 and TRBJ2-7, with D perhaps TRBD1 or TRBD2 (5 bases each). Germline loops: CDR1 SNHLY, CDR2 FYNNEI. The CDR3 is 16 residues long. V was trimmed by 6 bases and J by 4 bases, leaving 22 bases between them. The CDR3 region has the DNA TGTGCCAGCAGCCGAGGTGTGGGGGATCTACATTACGAGCAGTACTTC. Encoded protein: CASSRGVGDLHYEQYF.

A single count supports this clone. The rearrangement uses TRBV10-3 and TRBJ1-4; D call uncertain. The CDR3 runs 14 residues. The V end was cut by 3 bases, the J end by 6 bases, with 11 bases between. Looked up from germline, CDR1 is ENHRY and CDR2 is SYGVKD. The CDR3 sequence: CAISDSGEDEKLFF. CDR3 DNA: TGTGCCATCAGTGACTCCGGGGAGGATGAAAAACTGTTTTTT.

The J gene is TRBJ2-7, the V gene TRBV7-9; unclear D gene. The CDR3 spans 16 residues. V lost 1 base and J lost 4, with 17 bases in between. Germline CDR1 reads SEHNR; CDR2 reads FQNEAQ (reference sequence). DNA for the CDR3: TGTGCCAGCAGCTTAGGGTTAGGGCAGAACGAATACGAGCAGTACTTC. Amino acid sequence: CASSLGLGQNEYEQYF.

This clone was seen once. This CDR3 reads CASSLAGSQLYGYTF. The CDR3, as DNA: TGTGCCAGCAGCTTAGCAGGGTCCCAGCTCTATGGCTACACCTTC. The gene calls are TRBV7-2 and TRBJ1-2; D is uncertain. The V end lost 0 bases, the J end lost 4 bases, and 12 bases lay between the germline ends. CDR3 size: 15 residues. The germline CDR1 and CDR2 sequences are SGHTA and FQGNSA.

This chain connects TRBV11-3 to TRBJ2-7; 9 bases match TRBD2. The CDR3 has 15 residues. CDR1 and CDR2 (germline): SGHNT, YENEEA. Trimming at V came to 5 bases and at J to 1 base, leaving 6 bases not matched to a gene. The CDR3 nucleotides are TGTGCCAGCAGCGCGGCGACTAGCGGTTCCTACGAGCAGTACTTC. This translates into CASSAATSGSYEQYF.

The chain uses TRBV28 and TRBJ2-7, with 9 bases matching TRBD1. J lost 3 bases, V lost 7 bases, and 16 bases had no gene match. Germline CDR1 is MDHEN and CDR2 is SYDVKM. The CDR3 is made up of 17 amino acids. The CDR3 sequence is CASTLEGRATGGYEQYF. The CDR3 DNA reads TGTGCCAGCACCCTAGAGGGGAGAGCGACAGGGGGCTACGAGCAGTACTTC.

This chain joins TRBV19 and TRBJ2-3; D tentatively reads TRBD1 or TRBD2 (5 bases each). Trimming took 0 bases from V and 7 from J, leaving 20 bases between them. The CDR3 contains 17 residues. Germline V gene data show CDR1 as LNHDA and CDR2 as SQIVND (reference sequence). CDR3: CASSIDGASQGEYTQYF. CDR3 in DNA: TGTGCCAGTAGTATAGATGGGGCTAGCCAGGGAGAGTATACGCAGTATTTT.

The sample holds one count of this clone. V gene TRBV4-2 combines with J gene TRBJ2-7; 9 positions agree with TRBD2. Trimming removed 0 bases from V and 0 bases from J; junction bases left unmatched: 9. The CDR3 extends over 18 amino acids. Germline values: CDR1 LGHNA, CDR2 YNFKEQ. CDR3 protein: CASSQDSASGDASYEQYF. The CDR3 bases are TGTGCCAGCAGCCAAGACTCGGCTAGCGGGGACGCCTCCTACGAGCAGTACTTC.

V and J are TRBV12-5 and TRBJ2-1; 11 bases map to TRBD2. The CDR3 consists of 16 residues. The J segment lost 9 bases and the V segment lost 4 bases, leaving 11 bases of the junction unmatched. Per the germline V gene, CDR1 is LGHNT and CDR2 is FRNRAP. The CDR3 is CASGSMTSGNRGEQFF. The CDR3, as DNA: TGTGCTAGTGGTTCCATGACTAGCGGGAATCGGGGTGAGCAGTTCTTC.

The V call is TRBV19, the J call TRBJ1-2, with D maybe TRBD1 (5 bases). In germline, CDR1 is LNHDA, CDR2 SQIVND (reference sequence). Trimming cost V 8 bases and J 6 bases, with 19 bases left between them. The CDR3 is 14 amino acids. The CDR3 nucleotides read TGTGCCAGTCGTGTCGGGACGTTGTTTAATGGCTACACCTTC. Residues: CASRVGTLFNGYTF.

Turning to this clone: An end of the junction differs from the germline gene, which may be a read error. This chain links TRBV7-3 with TRBJ2-1, with a tentative D call TRBD2 (5 bases). Germline lookup yields CDR1 SGHTA and CDR2 FQGTGA. This CDR3 spans 13 amino acids. The CDR3 sequence is CASSITLGNEQFF. In DNA, the CDR3 is TGTGCCAGCAGCATAACACTAGGCAATGAGCAGTTCTTC. The variable domain in full, completed from reference TRBV7-3 and TRBJ2-1, reads GAGVSQTPSNKVTEKGKYVELRCDPISGHTALYWYRQSLGQGPEFLIYFQGTGAADDSGLPNDRFFAVRPEGSVSTLKIQRTERGDSAVYLCASSITLGNEQFFGPGTRLTVL.

This chain uses TRBV7-9 with TRBJ2-1; D call uncertain. Trimming stripped 5 bases from V and 8 bases from J, with 10 bases between. Germline CDR1 is SEHNR and CDR2 is FQNEAQ (reference sequence). This CDR3 is built from 12 residues. CDR3 DNA: TGTGCCAGCAGCCAACCCACGGATGAGCAGTTCTTC. This codes for CASSQPTDEQFF. Variable domain in full (rest from reference TRBV7-9 and TRBJ2-1): DTGVSQNPRHKITKRGQNVTFRCDPISEHNRLYWYRQTLGQGPEFLTYFQNEAQLEKSRLLSDRFSAERPKGSFSTLEIQRTEQGDSAMYLCASSQPTDEQFFGPGTRLTVL.

The J gene is TRBJ1-2, the V gene TRBV6-6; 8 bases are shared with TRBD1. V lost 5 bases to trimming and J lost 3 bases; unmatched junction nucleotides: 11. There are 16 residues in the CDR3. The germline CDR1 and CDR2 sequences are MNHNY and SVGAGI (reference sequence). CDR3 amino acids: CASSRSQGAGDYGYTF. The CDR3 DNA reads as TGTGCCAGCAGTCGAAGTCAGGGGGCGGGGGACTATGGCTACACCTTC.

This clone was seen more than once but under ten times. This sequence joins TRBV7-8 and TRBJ1-1, with D possibly being TRBD1 (6 bases). The CDR3 is 16 amino acids. Trimming pared 1 base from V and 4 bases from J, leaving 16 bases between. The germline gives CDR1 SGHVS, CDR2 FQNEAQ. CDR3 in amino acids: CASSLESTGLGTEAFF. In nucleotides, the CDR3 is TGTGCCAGCAGCTTAGAGTCTACAGGGTTGGGCACTGAAGCTTTCTTT.

The CDR3 is CASSLLTSSNTGELFF. The DNA of the CDR3 is TGCGCCAGCAGCTTACTGACTAGCTCGAACACCGGGGAGCTGTTTTTT. This rearrangement joins TRBV5-1 to TRBJ2-2; the match to TRBD2 covers 7 bases. Germline V CDR1 and CDR2: SGHRS, YFSETQ. Trimming at V came to 2 bases and at J to 0 bases, leaving 4 bases not matched to a gene. CDR3 size: 16 residues.

The J gene is TRBJ2-7, the V gene TRBV6-1; a possible D gene is TRBD2 (6 bases). Germline lookup yields CDR1 MNHNS and CDR2 SASEGT. The CDR3 runs 15 residues. Trimming stripped 0 bases from V and 3 bases from J, with 12 bases between. CDR3 amino acids: CASSEAFGEVYEQYF. The CDR3 DNA sequence: TGTGCCAGCAGTGAAGCTTTCGGGGAGGTCTACGAGCAGTACTTC.

The chain combines TRBV30 with TRBJ2-1, with no clear D. The CDR3 totals 11 residues. Trimming removed 2 bases at V and 10 bases at J, with 9 bases between. Germline V gives CDR1 GTSNPN, CDR2 SVGIG (reference sequence). The CDR3 DNA reads TGTGCCTGGAGTAGCCAAGACGAGCAGTTCTTC. It is translated as CAWSSQDEQFF.

The rearrangement uses TRBV6-6 and TRBJ2-4, with D possibly matching TRBD2 (6 bases). Germline V lookup: CDR1 MNHNY, CDR2 SVGAGI (reference sequence). The length of the CDR3 is 18 residues. Trimming removed 5 bases at V and 0 bases at J, with 20 bases between. The CDR3 region has the DNA TGTGCCAGCAGTCCTGGGTGGGTAAGGGAGGAAGCCAAAAACATTCAGTACTTC. Translating it yields CASSPGWVREEAKNIQYF.